This TCR beta chain came from a study of blood T cells in healthy people across ages. Using a J-beta primer mix together with a sample-barcoded 5' primer, a second PCR was run for about 6 to 11 cycles. TCRdb processed the 5' RACE reads anew with MiXCR; each CDR3 protein has one entry. The table shows some 1.4 million distinct CDR3 sequences, with approximately 38% occurring only once. The sample holds a few counts of this clonotype. CDR3 length equals 12 residues. Deletions cut 7 bases from V and 5 bases from J, with 8 bases between. Germline CDR1 reads SGHAT; CDR2 reads FQNNGV. The sample taken for sequencing was blood. The receptor was derived from a woman aged 18-29 years in good health. This sequence joins TRBV11-2 and TRBJ1-4; no definite D call. This CDR3 reads CASTNPNEKLFF. Here the CDR3 DNA reads TGTGCCAGCACAAACCCCAATGAAAAACTGTTTTTT.